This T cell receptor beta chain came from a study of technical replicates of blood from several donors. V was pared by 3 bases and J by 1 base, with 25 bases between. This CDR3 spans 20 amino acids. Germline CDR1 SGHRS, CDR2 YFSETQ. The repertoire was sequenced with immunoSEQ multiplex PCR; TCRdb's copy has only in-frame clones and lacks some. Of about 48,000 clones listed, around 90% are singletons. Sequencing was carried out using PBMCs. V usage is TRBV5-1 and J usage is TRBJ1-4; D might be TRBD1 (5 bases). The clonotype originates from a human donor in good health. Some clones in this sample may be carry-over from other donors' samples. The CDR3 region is CASSYELGRGSGRTNEKLFF. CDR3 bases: TGCGCCAGCAGCTACGAGTTGGGAAGGGGTTCGGGTCGAACTAATGAAAAACTGTTTTTT. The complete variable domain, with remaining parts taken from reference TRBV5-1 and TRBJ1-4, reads KAGVTQTPRYLIKTRGQQVTLSCSPISGHRSVSWYQQTPGQGLQFLFEYFSETQRNKGNFPGRFSGRQFSNSRSEMNVSTLELGDSALYLCASSYELGRGSGRTNEKLFFGSGTQLSVL.